Presented here are 32 T cell receptor beta chains from one specimen sequenced in a study of vaccination effects on CD4 cells after COVID-19. ViraFEST used viral peptide pools to expand antigen-specific CD4+ T cells before sequencing. Subsequent to roughly 9 days of culture, CD4+ T cells were isolated. The study found no prior SARS-CoV-2 infection in the vaccine recipients, who tested negative for nucleocapsid antibodies. These TCRs are of unknown antigen specificity. Profiling relied on immunoSEQ multiplex PCR, and the TCRdb table lists in-frame clones only, not all of them. The sample lists tens of thousands of clones; approximately 70% were seen once. Source: CD4+ T cells from PBMCs cultured with HCoV-OC43 spike peptides, taken before COVID-19 vaccination. As to subset: HCoV-OC43 spike overlapping peptide pool stimulation. The receptors stem from a human donor who received a COVID-19 vaccine.

In this sample, this clone turned up once. This chain links TRBV6-6 with TRBJ2-7; the match to TRBD2 covers 11 bases. There are 14 residues in the CDR3. The trim removed 6 bases at V and 2 bases at J, leaving 3 bases unmatched. Germline V gene data show CDR1 as MNHNY and CDR2 as SVGAGI (reference sequence). The CDR3 spells CASRASGGPYEQYV. Here the CDR3 DNA reads TGTGCCAGCAGAGCTAGCGGGGGGCCCTACGAGCAGTACGTC.

The chain links TRBV11-2 to TRBJ2-7; TRBD1 aligns across 7 bases. Germline V CDR1 and CDR2: SGHAT, FQNNGV. This CDR3 is built from 14 residues. V shed 5 bases and J 2 bases; nucleotides not matched to a gene: 6. This chain's CDR3 is CASSKNRGTYEQYV. DNA of the CDR3: TGTGCCAGCAGCAAAAACAGGGGAACCTACGAGCAGTACGTC.

The CDR3 is CASSRDRVVEAFF. For the CDR3, the DNA is TGTGCCAGCAGCCGTGACAGGGTAGTTGAAGCTTTCTTT. The V and J genes are TRBV6-5 and TRBJ1-1, with TRBD1 matching over 7 bases. The CDR3 spans 13 residues. Germline CDR1 and CDR2: MNHEY and SVGAGI. V shed 6 bases, J shed 7 bases, and the junction held 8 bases outside the gene matches.

The V call is TRBV3-1 (or the pseudogene TRBV3-2), the J call TRBJ1-2; TRBD1 might be the D (5 bases). The V and J ends lost 3 bases and 0 bases respectively, with 8 bases between them. Germline V CDR1 and CDR2: LGHDT, YNNKEL (reference sequence). This CDR3 region has 14 residues. CDR3 loop: CASSHLGANYGYTF. Written as DNA, the CDR3 is TGTGCCAGCAGCCATTTGGGGGCTAACTATGGCTACACCTTC.

This chain connects TRBV18 to TRBJ1-6; no definite D call. Germline CDR1 is KGHSH and CDR2 is LQKENI. The CDR3 extends over 16 amino acids. With 0 bases removed from V and 7 bases from J, the gap between germline ends came to 13 bases. In DNA form, the CDR3 reads TGTGCCAGCTCACCACCTCTACCCGGACGGAATTCACCCCTCCACTTT. Translation gives CASSPPLPGRNSPLHF.

This clone is a singleton in its sample. The chain employs TRBV5-6 and TRBJ1-4; 7 nucleotides match TRBD1. The CDR3 has 15 amino acids. The junction had 8 bases not matched to a gene; V was cut back by 4 bases and J by 5 bases. CDR1 SGHDT and CDR2 YYEEEE come from the germline V gene. CDR3 sequence (DNA): TGTGCCAGCAGCCGCCGACAGGGTTTGAATGAAAAACTGTTTTTT. Translated, it gives CASSRRQGLNEKLFF.

V usage is TRBV20-1 and J usage is TRBJ2-3, with unresolved D. CDR3 length: 11 amino acids. The V end was cut by 3 bases, the J end by 3 bases, with 4 bases between. CDR1 is DFQATT and CDR2 is SNEGSKA in the germline V gene (reference sequence). The chain's CDR3 is CSASHTDTQYF. CDR3 sequence (DNA): TGCAGTGCTAGTCATACAGATACGCAGTATTTT.

The chain has TRBV4-3 and TRBJ1-2; D remains unclear. V shed 6 bases and J shed 4 bases, with 18 bases lying between them. The CDR3 runs 15 residues. CDR1 is LGHNA, CDR2 YSLEER, per germline. CDR3 protein: CASRSARAPIYGYTF. Written as DNA, the CDR3 is TGCGCCAGCAGATCGGCTCGGGCCCCAATCTATGGCTACACCTTC.

This clone turned up a few times. The rearrangement uses TRBV6-5 and TRBJ1-5, with unresolved D. V lost 0 bases, J lost 1 base, and 7 bases lay in between. The CDR3 has 15 residues. Per germline, CDR1 MNHEY and CDR2 SVGAGI. The CDR3 protein is CASSYSRESNQPQHF. DNA for the CDR3: TGTGCCAGCAGTTACTCAAGGGAGAGCAATCAGCCCCAGCATTTT.

The CDR3 sequence: CASRDRGDTGELFF. In nucleotides, the CDR3 is TGTGCCAGCCGAGACAGGGGGGACACCGGGGAGCTGTTTTTT. The V gene is TRBV19, the J gene TRBJ2-2; TRBD1 matches at 9 bases. The germline gives CDR1 LNHDA, CDR2 SQIVND (reference sequence). This CDR3 region has 14 residues. V gave up 9 bases and J gave up 3 bases; unmatched junction bases: 5.

V usage is TRBV14 and J usage is TRBJ2-4; D is unclear. V was trimmed by 4 bases and J by 0 bases, leaving 7 bases between them. Germline CDR1 and CDR2: SGHDN and FVKESK. The CDR3 contains 14 residues. The DNA for the CDR3 is TGTGCCAGCAGCCCCGTGGGAGCCAAAAACATTCAGTACTTC. Translation: CASSPVGAKNIQYF.

The V gene is TRBV21-1, the J gene TRBJ1-2; the table's TRBD1 call for D was not verified on the DNA. TRBV21-1 is a pseudogene segment. There are 13 residues in the CDR3. The CDR3 DNA reads TGTGCCAGCAGCAAAAACGGACAGGGGAGCTACACCTTC. Residues: CASSKNGQGSYTF.

This clone was recorded a few times. This chain joins TRBV9 and TRBJ1-2; no clear D gene. The length of the CDR3 is 13 residues. The germline V gene has CDR1 SGDLS and CDR2 YYNGEE. V lost 2 bases, J lost 4 bases, and 9 bases lay in between. The CDR3 region is CASSVEGTYGYTF. The CDR3 nucleotides are TGTGCCAGCAGCGTCGAAGGAACCTATGGCTACACCTTC.

The chain carries TRBV14 and TRBJ2-3, with a weak D call TRBD1 (6 bases). V dropped 0 bases and J dropped 2 bases, with 18 bases sitting between them. The CDR3 runs to 18 residues. The germline V gene encodes CDR1 SGHDN and CDR2 FVKESK. CDR3 in DNA: TGTGCCAGCAGCCAAGATCTTCAAGCAGGGGTCTTCACAGATACGCAGTATTTT. The encoded protein is CASSQDLQAGVFTDTQYF.

The genes are TRBV30 and TRBJ1-2, with no clear D. Trimming shortened V by 2 bases and J by 2 bases, and 6 bases separated the two germline ends. This CDR3 region has 12 residues. Germline loops: CDR1 GTSNPN, CDR2 SVGIG (reference sequence). The CDR3 DNA reads as TGTGCCTGGAGTCCCGGGAACTATGGCTACACCTTC. Translated: CAWSPGNYGYTF.

The chain couples TRBV7-2 to TRBJ1-2; 8 positions agree with TRBD1. Germline CDR1 SGHTA, CDR2 FQGNSA. This CDR3 spans 15 amino acids. V lost 2 bases, J lost 5 bases, and 7 bases stayed unmatched. This chain's CDR3 is CASSLITGGGYGYTF. The CDR3 DNA sequence: TGTGCCAGCAGCTTAATAACAGGGGGGGGTTATGGCTACACCTTC.

The chain uses TRBV7-3 and TRBJ2-3; TRBD2 matches at 15 bases. V lost 5 bases and J lost 13; bases outside the gene matches: 13. CDR1 and CDR2 from the germline V gene are SGHTA and FQGTGA. This CDR3 comprises 16 residues. CDR3 loop: CASSPRTSGGAGVKYF. The CDR3 nucleotides are TGTGCCAGCAGCCCTCGGACTAGCGGGGGGGCCGGGGTGAAGTATTTT.

The V gene is TRBV5-6, the J gene TRBJ1-2; possibly TRBD1 for D (6 bases). Trimming left V 5 bases short and J 5 bases short, with 19 bases between. The CDR3 is 15 amino acids. Germline V CDR1 and CDR2: SGHDT, YYEEEE. The CDR3 sequence: CASSYRRDTDYGYTF. CDR3 sequence (DNA): TGTGCCAGCAGTTACCGCCGGGACACGGATTATGGCTACACCTTC. The full variable domain, its missing parts supplied by reference TRBV5-6 and TRBJ1-2, is DAGVTQSPTHLIKTRGQQVTLRCSPKSGHDTVSWYQQALGQGPQFIFQYYEEEERQRGNFPDRFSGHQFPNYSSELNVNALLLGDSALYLCASSYRRDTDYGYTFGSGTRLTVV.

This sequence joins TRBV4-1 and TRBJ2-1; TRBD1 matches at 11 bases. Trimming cost V 3 bases and J 2 bases; bases outside gene matches: 3. CDR1 and CDR2 from the germline V gene are MGHRA and YSYEKL. This CDR3 has 16 amino acids. Written as DNA, the CDR3 is TGCGCCAGCAGCCACCCGGGACAGGGGGCCTACAATGAGCAGTTCTTC. Its translation: CASSHPGQGAYNEQFF.

This clone turned up a few times. The chain has TRBV29-1 and TRBJ1-4, with a possible D match to TRBD1 (5 bases). The CDR3 spans 11 residues. Germline values: CDR1 SQVTM, CDR2 ANQGSEA. The V end was cut by 6 bases, the J end by 8 bases, with 10 bases between. CDR3 residues: CSVGGSEKLFF. DNA of the CDR3: TGCAGCGTCGGGGGTTCAGAAAAACTGTTTTTT. The variable domain in full, completed from reference TRBV29-1 and TRBJ1-4, reads SAVISQKPSRDICQRGTSLTIQCQVDSQVTMMFWYRQQPGQSLTLIATANQGSEATYESGFVIDKFPISRPNLTFSTLTVSNMSPEDSSIYLCSVGGSEKLFFGSGTQLSVL.

V gene TRBV12-3 or TRBV12-4 combines with J gene TRBJ1-4, with TRBD1 matching 7 bases. After removal of 6 bases from V and 12 bases from J, the junction contained 7 bases not matched to a gene. This CDR3 comprises 12 residues. The CDR3, as DNA: TGTGCCAGCAGCCTCAGGGGGGGAGAACTGTTTTTT. Translation gives CASSLRGGELFF.

V gene TRBV5-4 combines with J gene TRBJ2-3, with 11 bases lining up with TRBD1. Germline lookup yields CDR1 SGHNT and CDR2 YYREEE (reference sequence). The CDR3 is 17 residues long. V shed 4 bases, J shed 3 bases, and the junction held 10 bases outside the gene matches. CDR3 coding DNA: TGTGCCAGCAGCGCGGGAGGGACAGGGGGTACTACAGATACGCAGTATTTT. Its protein product is CASSAGGTGGTTDTQYF. The variable domain in full, with the rest retrieved from reference TRBV5-4 and TRBJ2-3, is ETGVTQSPTHLIKTRGQQVTLRCSSQSGHNTVSWYQQALGQGPQFIFQYYREEENGRGNFPPRFSGLQFPNYSSELNVNALELDDSALYLCASSAGGTGGTTDTQYFGPGTRLTVL.

V and J are TRBV29-1 and TRBJ1-1; no reliable D call. The CDR3 extends over 9 amino acids. Germline assignment: CDR1 SQVTM and CDR2 ANQGSEA. V lost 5 bases to trimming and J lost 7 bases, with 5 bases between them. As DNA, the CDR3 is TGCAGCGTTTGGTATGAAGCTTTCTTT. It is translated as CSVWYEAFF.

The genes are TRBV6-5 and TRBJ2-6; D not resolved. CDR3 size: 15 residues. Per the germline V gene, CDR1 is MNHEY and CDR2 is SVGAGI. V was cut by 2 bases and J by 0 bases, with 5 bases left in between. CDR3 bases: TGTGCCAGCAGTTACGGTATCTCTGGGGCCAACGTCCTGACTTTC. This translates into CASSYGISGANVLTF.

This sequence joins TRBV30 and TRBJ2-6; D remains unclear. The V gene lost 1 base and the J gene lost 4 bases, with 8 bases spanning the gap. Germline V gives CDR1 GTSNPN, CDR2 SVGIG (reference sequence). This CDR3 contains 14 residues. For the CDR3, the DNA is TGTGCCTGGAGTGGCATGGAAGGGGCCAACGTCCTGACTTTC. It specifies CAWSGMEGANVLTF. Using reference TRBV30 and TRBJ2-6 for the parts outside the CDR3, the full variable domain is SQTIHQWPATLVQPVGSPLSLECTVEGTSNPNLYWYRQAAGRGLQLLFYSVGIGQISSEVPQNLSASRPQDRQFILSSKKLLLSDSGFYLCAWSGMEGANVLTFGAGSRLTVL.

CDR3 nucleotides: TGTGCCTGGAGTCATCAGGGGCCCTATAATTCACCCCTCCACTTT. This encodes CAWSHQGPYNSPLHF. The rearrangement uses TRBV30 and TRBJ1-6, with a possible D match to TRBD1 (6 bases). This CDR3 has 15 amino acids. Germline-derived CDR1 and CDR2 are GTSNPN and SVGIG (reference sequence). Trimming cost V 2 bases and J 2 bases, with 10 bases left between them.

The CDR3: CATSDTTVNTGELFF. CDR3 DNA: TGTGCCACCAGTGATACCACAGTGAACACCGGGGAGCTGTTTTTT. The V and J genes are TRBV24-1 and TRBJ2-2; D call uncertain. This CDR3 region has 15 residues. Germline V lookup: CDR1 KGHDR, CDR2 SFDVKD. V was trimmed by 3 bases and J by 1 base, leaving 8 bases between them.

This clone was seen only a few times. The V gene is TRBV18, the J gene TRBJ2-7, with D hard to call. Trimming removed 2 bases from V and 4 bases from J, with 9 bases in between. The CDR3 is 13 residues long. The germline gives CDR1 KGHSH, CDR2 LQKENI. This CDR3 reads CASSPFGDYEQYV. Written as DNA, the CDR3 is TGTGCCAGCTCACCATTTGGCGATTACGAGCAGTACGTC.

CDR3 bases: TGCGCCAGCAGCTTGGTCGGCGGGGGCGGGGGATATGAGCAGTTCTTC. It encodes CASSLVGGGGGYEQFF. V gene TRBV5-1 combines with J gene TRBJ2-1; possible D gene TRBD2, 7 bases. Germline V gene data show CDR1 as SGHRS and CDR2 as YFSETQ. Trimming removed 0 bases from V and 8 bases from J, with 18 bases in between. This CDR3 is built from 16 residues.

The chain combines TRBV7-9 with TRBJ1-5, with D unresolved. The CDR3 sequence is 13 residues long. With 1 base removed from V and 6 bases from J, the gap between germline ends came to 7 bases. Germline V gene sequence: CDR1 SEHNR, CDR2 FQNEAQ (reference sequence). The CDR3 DNA is TGTGCCAGCAGCTTAGATGGGTTTCAGCCCCAGCATTTT. The encoded protein is CASSLDGFQPQHF.

The chain links TRBV6-1 to TRBJ2-7, with unresolved D. In germline, CDR1 is MNHNS, CDR2 SASEGT. V lost 2 bases and J 3 bases, leaving 8 bases between the germline ends. The CDR3 totals 13 residues. The CDR3 loop is CASSEQQFYEQYV. CDR3 nucleotides: TGTGCCAGCAGTGAACAACAGTTCTACGAGCAGTACGTC.

This clone was seen more than once but under ten times. The chain is built from TRBV18 and TRBJ2-2; D could derive from TRBD1 or TRBD2 (5 bases each). The CDR3 extends over 16 amino acids. Trimming pared 5 bases from V and 0 bases from J, leaving 13 bases between. Germline-derived CDR1 and CDR2 are KGHSH and LQKENI. DNA of the CDR3: TGTGCCAGCTCAAAAACCGGGACCCCGAACACCGGGGAGCTGTTTTTT. This gives the protein CASSKTGTPNTGELFF.